These T cell receptor beta chains were read from a single sample in a study of technical replicates of blood from four donors. Clones were read by immunoSEQ multiplex PCR, and TCRdb kept only the in-frame ones, dropping some. The repertoire holds roughly 57,000 clones, 90% to 95% seen once, with approximately 3.4% in the top ten. The sequencing sample was made of PBMCs. The receptors shown here come from a human donor in good health. Some clones in this sample may be carry-over from other donors' samples. Both conserved end residues are part of each CDR3. D genes are given only for firm matches.

>TRBV25-1|TRBJ2-5|.
TGTGCCAGCAGCGTTGCAGGGCGGGAGACCCAGTACTTC
CASSVAGRETQYF
>TRBV2|TRBJ2-2|TRBD1
TGTGCCAGCAGCGCCGGGACAGGGGACACCGGGGAGCTGTTTTTT
CASSAGTGDTGELFF
>TRBV28|TRBJ2-7|TRBD1
TGTGCCAGCAGTAGGACAGGGGGAGGATCCTACGAGCAGTACTTC
CASSRTGGGSYEQYF
>TRBV4-2|TRBJ2-5|TRBD2
TGTGCCAGCAGCCGCAATAGCGGGGGGGGCCAAGAGACCCAGTACTTC
CASSRNSGGGQETQYF
>TRBV7-3|TRBJ2-1|.
TGTGCCAGCAGCTTAAGGGCCCCACCCACCCGATACAATGAGCAGTTCTTC
CASSLRAPPTRYNEQFF
>TRBV2|TRBJ2-1|.
TGTGCCAGCAGTCAATCGACTACCTCGAGCTATGAGCAGTTCTTC
CASSQSTTSSYEQFF
>TRBV19|TRBJ2-4|.
TGTGCCAGTACCGTCGACGGGGTAGCCAAAAACATTCAGTACTTC
CASTVDGVAKNIQYF
>TRBV2|TRBJ2-7|TRBD2
TGTGCCAGCAAGCTAGCGGGACAGCAGCAGTACTTC
CASKLAGQQQYF
>TRBV4-3|TRBJ1-6|TRBD1
TGCGCCAGCAGCCAAGATCACAGGGGTTATAATTCACCCCTCCACTTT
CASSQDHRGYNSPLHF
>TRBV29-1|TRBJ1-1|TRBD1
TGCAGCGTAGTGGACAGGCCCACTGAAGCTTTCTTT
CSVVDRPTEAFF
>TRBV7-2|TRBJ2-3|TRBD2
TGTGCCAGCAGGAGAGTAGCGGGGGACACAGATACGCAGTATTTT
CASRRVAGDTDTQYF
>TRBV12-5|TRBJ2-5|TRBD2
TGTGCTAGTGGTTTGGGACTAGCGGGCGAATTTCAAGAGACCCAGTACTTC
CASGLGLAGEFQETQYF